Sequencing of this TCR beta chain was carried out in a study of blood T cell repertoires in COVID-19 (dated by TCRdb to about 2020). Turning to the overall study: Collaborator samples came from the United States, Italy and Spain and covered acute and convalescent phases of COVID-19. The material from the prospective study consisted of cDNA or gDNA derived from T cells, B-cell-depleted T cells, or PBMCs. The dataset comprised deeply sampled blood TCRbeta repertoires from subjects exposed to, actively infected with, or recovered from COVID-19. The repertoires were released in a freely available public database intended as a resource for research on the immune response to SARS-CoV-2. Samples were obtained from the ongoing ImmuneRACE study (first 160 participants) and from approximately 1,200 subjects provided by 6 global collaborators. The sample metadata nearly always contained a de-identified subject ID, COVID-19 status, age in years and sex. Where HLA class I and class II types were available, the types were taken from metadata supplied by the sample provider, not from assay-based typing. Points the paper makes about the study in general: Clinical and demographic metadata were provided uncurated, with the amount varying by source and participant.

From cysteine to phenylalanine, the CDR3 is 15 amino acids long. The CDR3 DNA has 45 bases and is translated from base 1. Trimming removed 1 base from V and 4 bases from J; the gene matches leave 4 bases unexplained. CDR1 MGHRA and CDR2 YSYEKL were looked up in the germline V gene. The collaborating institutions used their own protocols to collect whole blood in K2EDTA tubes. For TCRbeta analysis, collaborators shipped samples in one of three forms: frozen whole blood, isolated PBMCs, or DNA extracted from either of those sample types. The immunoSEQ Assay, a bias-controlled multiplex PCR, was used to amplify TCRbeta CDR3 regions from genomic DNA. On the authors' methods: Nucleated cell counts per sample were estimated from amplification of reference gene primers within the assay. Sequence reads were collapsed and filtered to measure the absolute abundance of every unique TCRbeta CDR3 rearrangement. For each sample, productive Simpson clonality was calculated as the square root of Simpson's diversity index over productive rearrangements. TCRdb holds this immuneACCESS table with in-frame rearrangements only. Some clones are missing; in checked studies, unresolved V genes explain under half, and the rest has no known cause. The V and J calls and the clone size are those of that table, but D and trimming were determined from the DNA. Recorded for this sample are under 130,000 clones; approximately 70% of them occurred a single time. Roughly 6.2% of the sample is taken by the ten largest.

Comment on this clone: The target of this receptor is not known. Base quality data are lacking; no much larger clone is found one base away.

This chain is built from TRBV4-1 and TRBJ2-5, with 9 bases aligning to TRBD2. Sequenced material: peripheral blood. The origin of this receptor is a man older than 75 with acute or convalescent COVID-19. The DNA sequence is TGCGCCAGCAGCCAAGTCTTTAGCGGGAGAGAGACCCAGTACTTC. It is translated as CASSQVFSGRETQYF.